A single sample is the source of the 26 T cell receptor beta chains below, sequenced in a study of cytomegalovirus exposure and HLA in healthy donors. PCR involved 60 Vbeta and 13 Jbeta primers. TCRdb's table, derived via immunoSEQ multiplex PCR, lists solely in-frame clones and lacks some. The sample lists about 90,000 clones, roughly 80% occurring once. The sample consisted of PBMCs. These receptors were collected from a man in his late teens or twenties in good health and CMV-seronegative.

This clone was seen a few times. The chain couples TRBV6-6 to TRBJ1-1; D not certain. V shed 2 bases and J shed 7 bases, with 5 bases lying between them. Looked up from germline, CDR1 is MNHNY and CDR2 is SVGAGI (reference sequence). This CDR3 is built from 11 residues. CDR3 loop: CASSYRSEAFF. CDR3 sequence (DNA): TGTGCCAGCAGTTACCGGAGTGAAGCTTTCTTT.

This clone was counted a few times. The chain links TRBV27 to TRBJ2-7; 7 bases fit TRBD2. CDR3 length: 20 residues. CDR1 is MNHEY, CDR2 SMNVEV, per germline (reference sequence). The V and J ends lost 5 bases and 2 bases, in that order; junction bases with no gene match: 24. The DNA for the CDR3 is TGTGCCAGCAGTCAGGGAAGTACTCGACCCATCGGGGGGAGCCCCTACGAGCAGTACTTC. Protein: CASSQGSTRPIGGSPYEQYF.

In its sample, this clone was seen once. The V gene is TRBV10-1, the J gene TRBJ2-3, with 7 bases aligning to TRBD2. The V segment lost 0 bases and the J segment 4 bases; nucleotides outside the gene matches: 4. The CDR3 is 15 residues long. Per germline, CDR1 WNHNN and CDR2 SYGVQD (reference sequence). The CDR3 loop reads CASSESGRAPDTQYF. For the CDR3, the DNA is TGCGCCAGCAGTGAGTCGGGGAGGGCCCCAGATACGCAGTATTTT.

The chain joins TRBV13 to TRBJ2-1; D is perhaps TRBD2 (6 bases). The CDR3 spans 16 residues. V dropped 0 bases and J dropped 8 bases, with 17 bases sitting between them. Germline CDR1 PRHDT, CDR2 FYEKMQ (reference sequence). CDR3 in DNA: TGTGCCAGCAGCTTAGGCCAATCGACTAGAGCGGATGAGCAGTTCTTC. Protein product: CASSLGQSTRADEQFF.

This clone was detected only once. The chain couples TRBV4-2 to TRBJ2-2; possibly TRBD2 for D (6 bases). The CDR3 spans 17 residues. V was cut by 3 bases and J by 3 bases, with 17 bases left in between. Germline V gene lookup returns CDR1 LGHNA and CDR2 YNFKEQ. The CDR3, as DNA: TGTGCCAGCAGCCACCCCTTGGACGGGAGAGACACCGGGGAGCTGTTTTTT. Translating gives CASSHPLDGRDTGELFF.

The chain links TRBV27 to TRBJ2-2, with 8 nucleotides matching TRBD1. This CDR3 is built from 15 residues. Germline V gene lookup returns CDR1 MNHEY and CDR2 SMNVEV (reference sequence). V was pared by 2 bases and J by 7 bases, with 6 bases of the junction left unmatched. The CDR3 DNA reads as TGTGCCAGCAGTTTACAGGGGGCGCGGGTCGGGGAGCTGTTTTTT. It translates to CASSLQGARVGELFF.

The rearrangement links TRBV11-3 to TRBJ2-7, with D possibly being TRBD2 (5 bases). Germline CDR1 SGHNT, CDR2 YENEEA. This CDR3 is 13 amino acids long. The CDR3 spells CAGTLGVYYEQYF. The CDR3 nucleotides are TGTGCGGGCACCCTCGGGGTTTACTACGAGCAGTACTTC.

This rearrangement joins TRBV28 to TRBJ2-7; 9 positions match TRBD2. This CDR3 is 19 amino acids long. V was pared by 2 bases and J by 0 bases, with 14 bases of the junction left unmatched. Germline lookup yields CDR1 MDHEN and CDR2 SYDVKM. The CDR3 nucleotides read TGTGCCAGCAGTTTAGTGGTAGCGGGAGATGTCGGGAACTCCTACGAGCAGTACTTC. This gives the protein CASSLVVAGDVGNSYEQYF.

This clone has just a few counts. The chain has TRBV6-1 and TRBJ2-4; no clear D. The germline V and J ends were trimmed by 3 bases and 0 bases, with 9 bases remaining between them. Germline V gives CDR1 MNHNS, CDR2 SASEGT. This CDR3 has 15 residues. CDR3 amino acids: CASSDPSAAKNIQYF. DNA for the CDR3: TGTGCCAGCAGTGATCCGAGCGCAGCCAAAAACATTCAGTACTTC.

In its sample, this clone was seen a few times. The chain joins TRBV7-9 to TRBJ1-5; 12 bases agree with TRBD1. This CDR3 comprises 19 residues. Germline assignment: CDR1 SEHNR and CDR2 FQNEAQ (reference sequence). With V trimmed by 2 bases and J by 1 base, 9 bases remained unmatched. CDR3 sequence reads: CASSLPFGTGGQSNQPQHF. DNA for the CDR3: TGTGCCAGCAGCTTACCTTTCGGGACAGGGGGCCAGAGCAATCAGCCCCAGCATTTT.

The CDR3 DNA is TGTGCCAGCAGCAAAACTGAAGGGGATGGCTACACCTTC. Residues: CASSKTEGDGYTF. V gene TRBV5-4 combines with J gene TRBJ1-2; a weak D match, TRBD1 (5 bases). The CDR3 sequence is 13 residues long. Germline values: CDR1 SGHNT, CDR2 YYREEE (reference sequence). Trimming left V 4 bases short and J 6 bases short, with 13 bases between.

CDR3 coding DNA: TGTGCCAGCAGTTACTCGGGGGGTAGCACTGAAGCTTTCTTT. Its translation is CASSYSGGSTEAFF. The rearrangement joins TRBV6-5 to TRBJ1-1, with D tentatively TRBD1 (5 bases). V was trimmed by 0 bases and J by 4 bases, leaving 9 bases between them. The germline V gene has CDR1 MNHEY and CDR2 SVGAGI. There are 14 residues in the CDR3.

The CDR3, as DNA: TGCGCCAGCATGAGGGGGAGAAACACTGAAGCTTTCTTT. This codes for CASMRGRNTEAFF. J is TRBJ1-1 and V is TRBV10-1; a possible D gene is TRBD1 (6 bases). CDR1 and CDR2 (germline): WNHNN, SYGVQD (reference sequence). The CDR3 length is 13 residues. V shed 7 bases and J shed 2 bases, with 11 bases lying between them.

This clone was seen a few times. The CDR3 nucleotides read TGTGCCATCACCCAACAGGGGGGGACTGAAGCTTTCTTT. Its protein product is CAITQQGGTEAFF. The V call is TRBV10-3, the J call TRBJ1-1; 8 bases match TRBD1. This CDR3 is 13 amino acids long. V was clipped by 7 bases and J by 5 bases; unmatched bases: 6. Germline loops: CDR1 ENHRY, CDR2 SYGVKD.

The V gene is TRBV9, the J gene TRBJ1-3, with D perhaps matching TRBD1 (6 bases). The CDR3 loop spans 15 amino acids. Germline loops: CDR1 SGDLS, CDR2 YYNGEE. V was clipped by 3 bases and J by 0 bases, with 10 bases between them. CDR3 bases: TGTGCCAGCAGCGCGGACAGCCTCTCTGGAAACACCATATATTTT. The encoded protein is CASSADSLSGNTIYF.

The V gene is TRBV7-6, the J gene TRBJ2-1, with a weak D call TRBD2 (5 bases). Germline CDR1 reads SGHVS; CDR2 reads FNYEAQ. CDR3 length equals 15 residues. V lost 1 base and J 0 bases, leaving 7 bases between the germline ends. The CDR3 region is CASSLVRGSYNEQFF. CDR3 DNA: TGTGCCAGCAGCTTAGTCCGGGGCTCCTACAATGAGCAGTTCTTC.

CDR3 DNA sequence: TGTGCCAGCACCTCCCCCGGAGAGAACTATGGCTACACCTTC. Encoded protein: CASTSPGENYGYTF. The V and J genes are TRBV6-6 and TRBJ1-2; no definite D call. V lost 7 bases and J 2 bases, leaving 14 bases between the germline ends. CDR3 length equals 14 residues. Looked up from germline, CDR1 is MNHNY and CDR2 is SVGAGI (reference sequence).

CDR3 amino acids: CASSPPSGALNEQFF. Written as DNA, the CDR3 is TGCGCCAGCAGCCCTCCGAGCGGGGCCCTCAATGAGCAGTTCTTC. The rearrangement uses TRBV5-1 and TRBJ2-1; 7 nucleotides match TRBD2. The CDR3 has 15 residues. Germline V gene lookup returns CDR1 SGHRS and CDR2 YFSETQ. The V and J ends lost 4 bases and 6 bases, in that order; junction bases with no gene match: 10.

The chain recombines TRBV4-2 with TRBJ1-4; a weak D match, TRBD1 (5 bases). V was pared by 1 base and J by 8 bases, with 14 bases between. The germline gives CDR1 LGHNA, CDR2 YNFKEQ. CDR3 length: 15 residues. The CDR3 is CASSQAGTGEEKLFF. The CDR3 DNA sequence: TGTGCCAGCAGCCAAGCTGGGACGGGGGAAGAAAAACTGTTTTTT.

The CDR3 sequence is CASSGGGIMFF. In DNA form, the CDR3 reads TGTGCCAGCAGTGGGGGCGGTATCATGTTCTTT. The chain joins TRBV25-1 to TRBJ1-1, with TRBD1 as a possible D gene (5 bases). Per the germline V gene, CDR1 is MGHDK and CDR2 is SYGVNS. This CDR3 is 11 amino acids long. V was cut by 4 bases and J by 14 bases, with 14 bases left in between.

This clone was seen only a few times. CDR3 nucleotides: TGTGCCAGCAGCCCCCGGACATACCGTGTGAACACTGAAGCTTTCTTT. The encoded protein is CASSPRTYRVNTEAFF. This chain uses TRBV5-5 with TRBJ1-1; a weak D match, TRBD1 (5 bases). The CDR3 loop spans 16 amino acids. Deletions cut 4 bases from V and 0 bases from J, with 16 bases between. Germline V gene data show CDR1 as SGHKS and CDR2 as YYEKEE (reference sequence).

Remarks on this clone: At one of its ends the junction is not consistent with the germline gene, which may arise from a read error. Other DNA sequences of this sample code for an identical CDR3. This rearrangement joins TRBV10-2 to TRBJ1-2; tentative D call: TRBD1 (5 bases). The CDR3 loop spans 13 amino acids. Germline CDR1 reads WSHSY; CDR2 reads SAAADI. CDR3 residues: CASSELQGYGYTF. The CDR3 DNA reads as TGCGCCAGCAGTGAGTTGCAGGGTTATGGGTACACCTTC.

The CDR3 DNA reads as TGTGCCAGCGGATTAGCGGGAACTATCACAGATACGCAGTATTTT. Residues: CASGLAGTITDTQYF. The J gene is TRBJ2-3, the V gene TRBV27; 8 nucleotides match TRBD2. The trim removed 8 bases at V and 2 bases at J, leaving 9 bases unmatched. There are 15 residues in the CDR3. Germline CDR1 and CDR2: MNHEY and SMNVEV (reference sequence).

Here the CDR3 DNA reads TGTGCCAGCAGCGGGACTAGCGGGGTACAAGAGACCCAGTACTTC. It yields the protein CASSGTSGVQETQYF. The chain employs TRBV27 and TRBJ2-5; 13 bases agree with TRBD2. Germline CDR1 reads MNHEY; CDR2 reads SMNVEV (reference sequence). V trimming: 6 bases; J trimming: 2 bases; junction bases outside the gene matches: 3. CDR3 size: 15 residues.

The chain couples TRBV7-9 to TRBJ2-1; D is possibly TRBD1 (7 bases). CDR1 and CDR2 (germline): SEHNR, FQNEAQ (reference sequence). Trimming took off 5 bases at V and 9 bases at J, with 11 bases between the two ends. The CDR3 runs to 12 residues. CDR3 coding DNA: TGTGCCAGCAGCCGACAGGGAGGTGAGCAGTTCTTC. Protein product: CASSRQGGEQFF.

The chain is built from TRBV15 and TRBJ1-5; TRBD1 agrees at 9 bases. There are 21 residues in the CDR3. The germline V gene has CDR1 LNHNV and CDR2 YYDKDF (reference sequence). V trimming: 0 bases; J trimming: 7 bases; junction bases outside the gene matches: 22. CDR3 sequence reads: CATSRDRSPRTGVQKGQPQHF. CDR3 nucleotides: TGTGCCACCAGCAGAGATAGGTCCCCTCGGACAGGGGTACAGAAGGGCCAGCCCCAGCATTTT.